The source of this T cell receptor (beta chain) is a study of blood T cell repertoires in COVID-19. For the study at large: From the United States, Italy and Spain came samples of acute and convalescent COVID-19. In each case, the material was cDNA or gDNA derived from T cells, B-cell-depleted T cells, or PBMCs.

As processed by the authors: Researchers report that nucleated cell counts were estimated from reference gene primer amplification. The repertoire was sequenced with immunoSEQ multiplex PCR; TCRdb's copy has only in-frame clones and lacks some. Clone size and V and J calls were adopted from that table, with D and trimming inferred from the DNA. The sample consists of under 350,000 clones, around 86% of them appearing once. With 4 bases removed from V and 4 bases from J, the gap between germline ends came to 24 bases. The CDR3 extends over 18 amino acids. The germline V gene has CDR1 SGDLS and CDR2 YYNGEE.

This TCR was sampled from a man aged 45-60 years with acute or convalescent COVID-19. The genes are TRBV9 and TRBJ1-3, with TRBD1 as a possible D gene (6 bases). Source material: peripheral blood. Written as DNA, the CDR3 is TGTGCCAGCAGCACACATCTCGCGAGAGGGGGATCGGGAAACACCATATATTTT. This encodes CASSTHLARGGSGNTIYF.